These T cell receptor beta chains were read from a single sample in a study of blood T cells in healthy people across ages. TCRdb reprocessed the 5' RACE reads via MiXCR and lists one record per CDR3 protein. The table has some 320,000 distinct CDR3 sequences, about 25% seen once. Sample: blood. All receptors come from a woman aged 70-85 years in good health. Each CDR3 is given with its conserved first and last residue. The D gene is left open where the match is weak. Size values are once, few and many counts, or a class for expanded clones, and some rows have none.

J	size	D	V	length	CDR3	DNA
TRBJ1-1	NA	NA	TRBV21-1	14	CASSYPGGARTAFF	TGTGCCAGCAGCTACCCAGGGGGCGCGAGGACAGCTTTCTTT
TRBJ2-5	few	NA	TRBV15	16	CATSRDLGQGGATQYF	TGTGCCACCAGCAGAGACTTAGGACAGGGAGGGGCGACCCAGTACTTC
TRBJ2-1	NA	TRBD2	TRBV28	15	CASITRGGRADEQFF	TGTGCCAGCATTACCCGGGGGGGGAGGGCCGATGAGCAGTTCTTC
TRBJ2-7	few	TRBD1	TRBV20-1	13	CSAAAGQGYEQYF	TGCAGTGCTGCTGCGGGACAGGGGTACGAGCAGTACTTC
TRBJ2-7	few	NA	TRBV29-1	13	CSARTLTSYEQYF	TGCAGCGCCAGGACGCTTACCTCCTACGAGCAGTACTTC
TRBJ1-1	few	NA	TRBV12-3/TRBV12-4	13	CASSLGESTEAFF	TGTGCCAGCAGTTTAGGGGAGAGCACTGAAGCTTTCTTT
TRBJ1-1	NA	NA	TRBV7-9	14	CASSYPGTQLLAFF	TGTGCCAGCAGCTACCCGGGAACCCAATTACTGGCTTTCTTT
TRBJ2-7	NA	TRBD2	TRBV7-8	16	CASSPSGREGNYEQYF	TGTGCCAGCAGTCCGAGCGGGAGGGAGGGAAACTACGAGCAGTACTTC
TRBJ2-7	NA	NA	TRBV10-3	13	CAIRHGAGNEQYF	TGTGCCATCAGACACGGAGCGGGTAACGAGCAGTACTTC
TRBJ1-5	NA	TRBD1	TRBV12-3/TRBV12-4	16	CASSQTGGSGNQPQHF	TGTGCCAGCAGTCAGACAGGGGGCTCGGGTAATCAGCCCCAGCATTTT
TRBJ2-3	few	TRBD2	TRBV5-1	22	CASSLTSGQGLAGVLTTDTQYF	TGCGCCAGCAGCTTGACTTCCGGTCAAGGACTAGCGGGAGTGCTCACCACAGATACGCAGTATTTT
TRBJ1-2	few	TRBD1	TRBV6-1	13	CAIARAGGYGYTF	TGTGCCATAGCCCGTGCAGGGGGCTATGGCTACACCTTC
TRBJ1-4	many	NA	TRBV13	13	CASSLGRNEKLFF	TGTGCCAGCAGCTTAGGCAGGAACGAAAAACTGTTTTTT
TRBJ2-7	few	NA	TRBV11-1	15	CASSLGNGSPYEQYF	TGTGCCAGCAGCTTAGGTAACGGGAGCCCCTACGAGCAGTACTTC
TRBJ2-1	few	NA	TRBV12-5	13	CASGFGPRNEQFF	TGTGCTAGTGGTTTTGGGCCTAGGAATGAGCAGTTCTTC
TRBJ2-7	few	NA	TRBV28	13	CASSTNREGEQYF	TGTGCCAGCAGTACGAACAGGGAGGGCGAGCAGTACTTC
TRBJ2-1	NA	TRBD1	TRBV20-1	11	CSAEGSQGEYF	TGCAGTGCCGAGGGAAGCCAGGGGGAGTACTTC
TRBJ2-5	few	NA	TRBV7-2	15	CASSPSQGGQETQYF	TGTGCCAGCAGCCCCTCACAGGGAGGTCAAGAGACCCAGTACTTC
TRBJ2-6	NA	NA	TRBV9	15	CASSPPRGGANVLTF	TGTGCCAGCAGCCCCCCCCGAGGTGGGGCCAACGTCCTGACTTTC
TRBJ2-7	NA	NA	TRBV3-2	10	CASSPAEQYF	TGTGCCAGCAGCCCTGCCGAGCAGTACTTC
TRBJ1-6	few	NA	TRBV6-5	14	CASSPYRDNSPLHF	TGTGCCAGCAGTCCCTACAGGGATAATTCACCCCTCCACTTT
TRBJ2-5	NA	NA	TRBV5-1	15	CASSQKSGVQETQYF	TGCGCCAGCAGCCAAAAGTCCGGGGTTCAAGAGACCCAGTACTTC
TRBJ2-7	many	NA	TRBV10-3	15	CAISDPVAPRGEQYF	TGTGCCATCAGTGACCCAGTAGCCCCTCGTGGGGAGCAGTACTTC
TRBJ1-2	NA	NA	TRBV6-2/TRBV6-3	13	CASRLDSDYGYTF	TGTGCCAGCAGACTTGACAGTGACTATGGCTACACCTTC
TRBJ2-7	NA	NA	TRBV27	15	CASSSRTMSSYEQYF	TGTGCCAGCAGTTCCCGGACGATGAGCTCCTACGAGCAGTACTTC
TRBJ2-7	NA	NA	TRBV29-1	13	CSVARQGINEQYF	TGCAGCGTGGCCCGGCAGGGGATCAACGAGCAGTACTTC
TRBJ2-1	NA	NA	TRBV28	12	CASSWTVSEQFF	TGTGCCAGCAGTTGGACGGTTAGTGAGCAGTTCTTC
TRBJ2-7	few	NA	TRBV6-5	13	CASSPRKGREQYF	TGTGCCAGCAGCCCCAGGAAGGGGCGCGAGCAGTACTTC
TRBJ1-4	few	NA	TRBV6-5	16	CASSYSGALGGEKLFF	TGTGCCAGCAGTTACTCCGGGGCCCTAGGAGGGGAAAAACTGTTTTTT
TRBJ1-5	NA	NA	TRBV29-1	13	CSVVGSGNQPQHF	TGCAGCGTCGTCGGGTCTGGCAATCAGCCCCAGCATTTT
TRBJ2-5	few	NA	TRBV20-1	14	CSAKDGSFQETQYF	TGCAGTGCTAAGGACGGGAGTTTCCAAGAGACCCAGTACTTC
TRBJ1-5	many	NA	TRBV10-3	14	CAISESTAYQPQHF	TGTGCCATCAGTGAGTCCACAGCTTATCAGCCCCAGCATTTT
TRBJ2-5	few	NA	TRBV15	13	CATIPLNGETQYF	TGTGCCACCATCCCCCTGAACGGGGAGACCCAGTACTTC
TRBJ2-1	few	TRBD2	TRBV5-5	11	CASLGGNEQFF	TGTGCCAGCCTCGGGGGGAATGAGCAGTTCTTC
TRBJ2-1	NA	TRBD2	TRBV29-1	16	CSVDVGGRALGNEQFF	TGCAGCGTTGATGTGGGCGGGAGGGCCCTGGGAAATGAGCAGTTCTTC
TRBJ1-4	NA	NA	TRBV20-1	15	CSASKTGPTNEKLFF	TGCAGTGCTAGCAAGACGGGCCCAACTAATGAAAAACTGTTTTTT
TRBJ1-3	many	NA	TRBV6-6	14	CASSYLSSGNTIYF	TGTGCCAGCAGTTACTTGAGCTCTGGAAACACCATATATTTT
TRBJ2-5	few	NA	TRBV5-1	15	CASSPQGLFSETQYF	TGCGCCAGCAGCCCGCAGGGCTTATTCAGTGAGACCCAGTACTTC
TRBJ2-2	few	NA	TRBV11-2	12	CASSARAGELFF	TGTGCCAGCAGCGCCAGAGCCGGGGAGCTGTTTTTT